These 11 T cell receptor beta chains came from one sample sequenced in a study of cytomegalovirus exposure and HLA in healthy donors. Method: immunoSEQ multiplex PCR; TCRdb's copy keeps in-frame clones and lacks some. Here the sample spans some 140,000 clones, 70% to 90% being singletons. Source material: PBMCs. Receptors originate from a man aged 18 to 35 in good health and CMV-seropositive.

CDR3 protein: CATRTGSKNEQFF. CDR3 nucleotide sequence: TGTGCCACTCGGACAGGGTCGAAGAATGAGCAGTTCTTC. J is TRBJ2-1 and V is TRBV15, with TRBD1 matching 8 bases. Germline V CDR1 and CDR2: LNHNV, YYDKDF (reference sequence). This CDR3 region has 13 residues. V shed 9 bases and J 7 bases; nucleotides not matched to a gene: 8.

The gene calls are TRBV21-1 and TRBJ2-5; TRBD2 is the table's D call, not checked against the DNA. TRBV21-1 is a documented pseudogene. CDR3 length: 13 amino acids. The CDR3 nucleotides read TGTGCCAGCAGCAAAGCGGGGACTAGCCCAAGGTACTTC. Translation gives CASSKAGTSPRYF.

The rearrangement joins TRBV5-1 to TRBJ1-1, with a weak D call TRBD1 (5 bases). The germline V gene has CDR1 SGHRS and CDR2 YFSETQ. There are 16 residues in the CDR3. Trimming stripped 3 bases from V and 2 bases from J, with 17 bases between. The CDR3 here is CASSSFKTASNTEAFF. The CDR3 DNA reads TGCGCCAGCAGCTCCTTTAAGACAGCTTCTAACACTGAAGCTTTCTTT.

The chain joins TRBV6-5 to TRBJ2-7; D unresolved. The CDR3 runs to 14 residues. Germline values: CDR1 MNHEY, CDR2 SVGAGI. V gave up 0 bases and J gave up 0 bases, with 6 bases separating them. CDR3 residues: CASSYSASSYEQYF. CDR3 DNA sequence: TGTGCCAGCAGTTACTCGGCCAGCTCCTACGAGCAGTACTTC.

J is TRBJ1-3 and V is TRBV6-1; maybe TRBD1 (6 bases). Trimming shortened V by 6 bases and J by 8 bases, and 8 bases separated the two germline ends. Germline CDR1 is MNHNS and CDR2 is SASEGT. The length of the CDR3 is 11 residues. CDR3 sequence reads: CASRKGDTIYF. The CDR3, as DNA: TGTGCCAGCAGGAAGGGGGACACCATATATTTT.

V usage is TRBV18 and J usage is TRBJ2-1; 9 positions match TRBD1. Trimming removed 3 bases from V and 6 bases from J; junction bases left unmatched: 6. Germline loops: CDR1 KGHSH, CDR2 LQKENI. The CDR3 extends over 15 amino acids. The CDR3 loop is CASSPSRDRVNEQFF. CDR3 DNA sequence: TGTGCCAGCTCACCGTCCCGGGACAGGGTCAATGAGCAGTTCTTC.

The V and J genes are TRBV29-1 and TRBJ1-2; 7 bases are shared with TRBD1. Germline CDR1 and CDR2: SQVTM and ANQGSEA. This CDR3 has 13 residues. V was pared by 4 bases and J by 7 bases, with 9 bases of the junction left unmatched. CDR3 nucleotides: TGCAGCGTTGGAGGGGGCGCTTGGGGTGGCTACACCTTC. It yields the protein CSVGGGAWGGYTF.

This chain uses TRBV14 with TRBJ2-7, with 8 bases aligning to TRBD2. Unmatched junction bases numbered 5, after V lost 4 bases and J lost 0 bases. From germline, CDR1 is SGHDN and CDR2 FVKESK. The CDR3 length is 15 residues. The CDR3: CASSLLAGGSYEQYF. CDR3 nucleotides: TGTGCCAGCAGCCTCCTAGCGGGCGGCTCCTACGAGCAGTACTTC.

A note on this clone: Other DNA sequences in this sample translate to the same CDR3. The CDR3 loop is CASSQEVGGAKNIQYF. Here the CDR3 DNA reads TGTGCCAGCAGCCAAGAGGTTGGGGGGGCGAAAAACATTCAGTACTTC. The chain employs TRBV14 and TRBJ2-4, with TRBD2 as a possible D gene (7 bases). CDR3 length: 16 residues. Trimming removed 0 bases at V and 4 bases at J, with 13 bases between. Germline V lookup: CDR1 SGHDN, CDR2 FVKESK.

The chain uses TRBV6-5 and TRBJ1-2; D is unclear. Germline V gene sequence: CDR1 MNHEY, CDR2 SVGAGI. This CDR3 has 14 residues. Trimming removed 4 bases from V and 5 bases from J, with 14 bases in between. CDR3 loop: CASSWANRGYGYTF. Here the CDR3 DNA reads TGTGCCAGCAGTTGGGCAAACCGCGGGTATGGCTACACCTTC.

This clone has more than one count but fewer than ten. The chain employs TRBV11-3 and TRBJ1-6; TRBD1 matches at 7 bases. The CDR3 runs to 15 residues. V lost 1 base, J lost 7 bases, and 4 bases stayed unmatched. CDR1 is SGHNT and CDR2 is YENEEA in the germline V gene. This CDR3 is CASSLGGTENSPLHF. CDR3 nucleotide sequence: TGTGCCAGCAGCTTAGGCGGGACAGAAAATTCACCCCTCCACTTT.